These T cell receptor beta chains were read from a single sample in a study of blood T cell repertoires in COVID-19. The method was immunoSEQ multiplex PCR; TCRdb's version includes in-frame clones alone and lacks a portion of them. Found here are some 130,000 clones, 86% of them singletons; the top ten hold approximately 2.2%. The sample comprised PBMCs or T cells enriched from blood (not recorded which). These receptors were obtained from a woman between 45 and 65 years old who had recovered from COVID-19. The CDR3 runs from the conserved cysteine through the conserved F or W. Fields, in order: D gene, V gene, J gene, clone size, CDR3 protein, CDR3 DNA. The D gene is left open where the match is weak. Clone size, where shown, is once, few, many, or a class for clones that have expanded.

D: -; V: TRBV5-8; J: TRBJ1-1; size: -; CDR3: CASNLGGADTEAFF; DNA: TGTGCCAGCAACCTGGGGGGGGCCGACACTGAAGCTTTCTTT
D: TRBD1; V: TRBV5-4; J: TRBJ2-1; size: -; CDR3: CASSFDRANYNEQFF; DNA: TGTGCCAGCAGCTTCGACAGGGCTAACTACAATGAGCAGTTCTTC
D: TRBD1; V: TRBV5-1; J: TRBJ2-7; size: -; CDR3: CASSIGTGGDEQYF; DNA: TGCGCCAGCAGCATCGGGACAGGGGGTGACGAGCAGTACTTC
D: -; V: TRBV7-2; J: TRBJ2-7; size: -; CDR3: CASSRTATYEQYF; DNA: TGTGCCAGCAGCCGGACAGCTACCTACGAGCAGTACTTC
D: TRBD1; V: TRBV4-3; J: TRBJ2-3; size: once; CDR3: CASSQDAGLGTGSTDTQYF; DNA: TGCGCCAGCAGCCAAGACGCCGGTCTCGGGACAGGGAGTACAGATACGCAGTATTTT
D: TRBD1; V: TRBV6-2/TRBV6-3; J: TRBJ1-2; size: -; CDR3: CASSYTPQGESNYGYTF; DNA: TGTGCCAGCAGTTACACGCCGCAGGGGGAATCTAACTATGGCTACACCTTC
D: -; V: TRBV3-1/TRBV3-2; J: TRBJ2-7; size: once; CDR3: CASSYGQTYEQYF; DNA: TGTGCCAGCAGCTACGGACAGACCTACGAGCAGTACTTC
D: TRBD1; V: TRBV5-1; J: TRBJ2-1; size: -; CDR3: CASSLRGGGMNEQFF; DNA: TGCGCCAGCAGCTTGCGAGGGGGCGGTATGAATGAGCAGTTCTTC
D: -; V: TRBV5-6; J: TRBJ2-5; size: once; CDR3: CASSLVVLAETQYF; DNA: TGTGCCAGCAGCTTGGTTGTTCTAGCGGAGACCCAGTACTTC
D: TRBD1; V: TRBV7-6; J: TRBJ1-4; size: -; CDR3: CASSRGDRVVEKLFF; DNA: TGTGCCAGCAGCCGTGGGGACAGGGTGGTAGAAAAACTGTTTTTT
D: TRBD2; V: TRBV23-1; J: TRBJ2-3; size: -; CDR3: CASSHGLAPDTQYF; DNA: TGCGCCAGCAGTCACGGACTAGCCCCCGATACGCAGTATTTT
D: TRBD1; V: TRBV5-4; J: TRBJ1-4; size: once; CDR3: CASSPTGRRNEKLFF; DNA: TGTGCCAGCAGCCCGACAGGGAGGCGAAATGAAAAACTGTTTTTT
D: TRBD1; V: TRBV7-2; J: TRBJ2-7; size: few; CDR3: CASSFGQGFGNEQYF; DNA: TGTGCCAGCAGCTTCGGACAGGGCTTTGGGAACGAGCAGTACTTC
D: TRBD1; V: TRBV7-2; J: TRBJ1-2; size: -; CDR3: CASRPMTGWDGYTF; DNA: TGTGCCAGCAGACCCATGACAGGGTGGGACGGCTACACCTTC
D: -; V: TRBV12-5; J: TRBJ1-5; size: -; CDR3: CASAGREGPNQPQHF; DNA: TGTGCTAGTGCAGGAAGGGAGGGACCAAATCAGCCCCAGCATTTT
D: -; V: TRBV28; J: TRBJ1-4; size: few; CDR3: CASSLGTGSTNEKLFF; DNA: TGTGCCAGCAGTTTAGGTACAGGATCAACTAATGAAAAACTGTTTTTT
D: TRBD1; V: TRBV3-1/TRBV3-2; J: TRBJ1-6; size: -; CDR3: CASSQGWTGGAYNSPLHF; DNA: TGTGCCAGCAGCCAAGGGTGGACAGGGGGCGCCTATAATTCACCCCTCCACTTT
D: TRBD1; V: TRBV19; J: TRBJ2-2; size: -; CDR3: CASSFLQGAGTGELFF; DNA: TGTGCCAGTAGTTTCCTACAGGGGGCCGGCACCGGGGAGCTGTTTTTT
D: TRBD1; V: TRBV14; J: TRBJ1-2; size: once; CDR3: CASSHARGRINYGYTF; DNA: TGTGCCAGCAGCCACGCCAGGGGGCGGATTAACTATGGCTACACCTTC
D: TRBD2; V: TRBV11-3; J: TRBJ2-1; size: once; CDR3: CASSFSSGGANEQFF; DNA: TGTGCCAGCAGCTTTTCTAGCGGGGGGGCGAATGAGCAGTTCTTC
D: -; V: TRBV7-8; J: TRBJ2-7; size: -; CDR3: CASSLLTYEQYF; DNA: TGTGCCAGCAGCCTACTTACCTACGAGCAGTACTTC
D: -; V: TRBV2; J: TRBJ2-3; size: -; CDR3: CASRIQGRGDTQYF; DNA: TGTGCCAGCAGGATACAGGGTCGGGGCGATACGCAGTATTTT
D: -; V: TRBV4-1; J: TRBJ2-7; size: -; CDR3: CASSQDRLGTTSYEQYF; DNA: TGCGCCAGCAGCCAAGATCGGCTAGGAACGACCTCCTACGAGCAGTACTTC
D: TRBD1; V: TRBV7-9; J: TRBJ1-2; size: once; CDR3: CASSRTGDYGYTF; DNA: TGTGCCAGCAGTCGTACAGGGGACTATGGCTACACCTTC
D: TRBD1; V: TRBV6-5; J: TRBJ1-2; size: -; CDR3: CASRRGQGNYGYTF; DNA: TGTGCCAGCAGAAGGGGACAGGGCAACTATGGCTACACCTTC
D: -; V: TRBV6-1; J: TRBJ2-1; size: -; CDR3: CASSYQGEQFF; DNA: TGTGCCAGCAGTTACCAGGGGGAGCAGTTCTTC
D: TRBD1; V: TRBV12-3/TRBV12-4; J: TRBJ1-2; size: once; CDR3: CASSLGDSYGYTF; DNA: TGTGCCAGCAGTTTAGGGGACAGCTATGGCTACACCTTC
D: TRBD1; V: TRBV2; J: TRBJ1-6; size: few; CDR3: CASSGQGLYNSPLHF; DNA: TGTGCCAGCAGCGGACAGGGTTTATATAATTCACCCCTCCACTTT
D: -; V: TRBV6-4; J: TRBJ2-3; size: few; CDR3: CASSVGVATDTQYF; DNA: TGTGCCAGCAGTGTCGGGGTTGCAACAGATACGCAGTATTTT
D: TRBD2; V: TRBV30; J: TRBJ2-3; size: -; CDR3: CAWSVPPSGGDTQYF; DNA: TGTGCCTGGAGTGTACCCCCTAGCGGGGGAGATACGCAGTATTTT
D: -; V: TRBV5-6; J: TRBJ1-2; size: -; CDR3: CASSSGNYGYTF; DNA: TGTGCCAGCAGCTCAGGGAACTATGGCTACACCTTC
D: -; V: TRBV5-4; J: TRBJ1-2; size: few; CDR3: CASSPSLGDGYTF; DNA: TGTGCCAGCAGCCCCTCGCTGGGCGATGGCTACACCTTC
D: -; V: TRBV4-3; J: TRBJ2-7; size: -; CDR3: CASSQDTGIGGEQYF; DNA: TGCGCCAGCAGCCAAGACACAGGGATTGGAGGCGAGCAGTACTTC
D: -; V: TRBV12-3/TRBV12-4; J: TRBJ1-1; size: -; CDR3: CASSWTANTEAFF; DNA: TGTGCCAGCAGTTGGACAGCAAACACTGAAGCTTTCTTT
D: TRBD2; V: TRBV6-2/TRBV6-3; J: TRBJ2-3; size: -; CDR3: CASSYPAGGPDTQYF; DNA: TGTGCCAGCAGTTACCCCGCGGGGGGGCCAGATACGCAGTATTTT
D: -; V: TRBV6-5; J: TRBJ2-7; size: -; CDR3: CASTYGGNYEQYF; DNA: TGTGCCAGCACCTACGGGGGAAACTACGAGCAGTACTTC
D: TRBD1; V: TRBV6-5; J: TRBJ1-6; size: -; CDR3: CASSQRTGSNSPLHF; DNA: TGTGCCAGCAGCCAGAGGACAGGGTCAAATTCACCCCTCCACTTT
D: TRBD1; V: TRBV14; J: TRBJ2-7; size: -; CDR3: CASSHHSGTGSGEQYF; DNA: TGTGCCAGCAGCCACCACTCCGGGACAGGGTCTGGCGAGCAGTACTTC